Below, one TCR beta chain is given with its context. Its target is unknown. As the sequencing template, cDNA was produced by extracting RNA and reverse transcribing it. TCRdb's table, derived via immunoSEQ multiplex PCR, lists solely in-frame clones and lacks some. The data hold 100,000 to 150,000 clones, with 47% observed a single time. These data belong to a study of CD8+ T cells in alopecia areata. The CDR3 consists of 15 residues. CDR1 and CDR2 from the germline V gene are SGHRS and YFSETQ. V gave up 5 bases and J gave up 0 bases, with 12 bases separating them. Whole-study findings and limits: Elevated clonality characterized lesional scalp relative to normal scalp, particularly in alopecia totalis/universalis.

Sorting separated CD4+ and CD8+ T cells out of PBMCs. This sequence was found in a human donor with alopecia areata. The sequencing sample was made of NKG2D-low CD8+ T cells sorted from blood. The rearrangement links TRBV5-1 to TRBJ2-1; D gene uncertain. CDR3 sequence: CASSWGISSYNEQFF. The CDR3 DNA sequence: TGCGCCAGCAGTTGGGGAATTAGCTCCTACAATGAGCAGTTCTTC.